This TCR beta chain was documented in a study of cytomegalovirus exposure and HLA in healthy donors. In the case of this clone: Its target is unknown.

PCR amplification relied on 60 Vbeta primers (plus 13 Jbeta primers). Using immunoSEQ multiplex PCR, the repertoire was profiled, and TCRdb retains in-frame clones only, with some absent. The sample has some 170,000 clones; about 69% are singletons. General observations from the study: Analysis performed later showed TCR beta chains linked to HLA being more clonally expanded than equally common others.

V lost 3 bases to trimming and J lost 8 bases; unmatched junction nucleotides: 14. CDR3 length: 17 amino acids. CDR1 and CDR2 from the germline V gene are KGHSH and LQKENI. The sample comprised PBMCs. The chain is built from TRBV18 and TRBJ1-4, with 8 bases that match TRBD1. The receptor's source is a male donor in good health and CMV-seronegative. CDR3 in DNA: TGTGCCAGCTCACCCGGTCCACAGGGGGTCAGGGGCGAAAAACTGTTTTTT. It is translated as CASSPGPQGVRGEKLFF.